Presented here are 2 T cell receptor beta chains from one specimen sequenced in a study of technical replicates of blood from a handful of donors. The table came from immunoSEQ multiplex PCR; TCRdb's copy has only in-frame clones and leaves some out. The table records approximately 50,000 clones, roughly 84% of them present only once. Material: PBMCs. These TCRs come from a human donor in good health. Some clones in this sample may be carry-over from other donors' samples.

This chain links TRBV29-1 with TRBJ2-3; possible D gene TRBD2, 5 bases. The CDR3 spans 15 residues. The V and J ends lost 6 bases and 0 bases respectively, with 16 bases between them. Germline loops: CDR1 SQVTM, CDR2 ANQGSEA. The CDR3 reads CSVSLGATSTDTQYF. The CDR3, as DNA: TGCAGCGTGAGCCTGGGAGCGACTAGCACAGATACGCAGTATTTT.

The J gene is TRBJ1-3, the V gene TRBV10-3; D might be TRBD1 (5 bases). The V end was cut by 7 bases, the J end by 0 bases, with 13 bases between. Germline V CDR1 and CDR2: ENHRY, SYGVKD. CDR3 size: 15 residues. The CDR3 is CAITAREGSGNTIYF. The CDR3 DNA sequence: TGTGCCATCACGGCCAGGGAAGGCTCTGGAAACACCATATATTTT.